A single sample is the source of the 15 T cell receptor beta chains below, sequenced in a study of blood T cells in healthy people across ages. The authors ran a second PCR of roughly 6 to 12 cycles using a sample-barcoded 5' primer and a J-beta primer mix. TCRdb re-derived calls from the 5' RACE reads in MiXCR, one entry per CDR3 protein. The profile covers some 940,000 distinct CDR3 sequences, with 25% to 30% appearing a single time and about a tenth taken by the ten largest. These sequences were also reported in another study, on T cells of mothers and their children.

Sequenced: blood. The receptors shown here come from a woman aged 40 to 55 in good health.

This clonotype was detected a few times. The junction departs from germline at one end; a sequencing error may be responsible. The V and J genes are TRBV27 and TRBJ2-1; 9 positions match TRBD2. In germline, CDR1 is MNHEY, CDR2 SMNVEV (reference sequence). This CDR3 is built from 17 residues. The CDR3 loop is CASSSISASGDNNEQFF. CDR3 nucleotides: TGCGCCAGCAGTTCTATCTCGGCTAGCGGGGACAACAATGAGCAGTTCTTC.

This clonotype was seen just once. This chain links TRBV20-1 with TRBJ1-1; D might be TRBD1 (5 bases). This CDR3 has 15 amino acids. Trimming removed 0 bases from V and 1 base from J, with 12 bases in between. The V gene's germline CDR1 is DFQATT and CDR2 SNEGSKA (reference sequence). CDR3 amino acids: CSARDHQGPNTEAFF. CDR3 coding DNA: TGCAGTGCTAGAGATCACCAGGGACCGAACACTGAAGCTTTCTTT.

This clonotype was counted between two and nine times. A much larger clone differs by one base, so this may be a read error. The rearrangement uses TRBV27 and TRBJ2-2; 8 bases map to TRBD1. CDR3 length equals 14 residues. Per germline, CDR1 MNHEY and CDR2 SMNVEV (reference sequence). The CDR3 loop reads CASSFYRGTGGLFF. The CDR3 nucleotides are TGTGCCAGCAGTTTTTACAGGGGGACCGGGGGGCTGTTTTTT.

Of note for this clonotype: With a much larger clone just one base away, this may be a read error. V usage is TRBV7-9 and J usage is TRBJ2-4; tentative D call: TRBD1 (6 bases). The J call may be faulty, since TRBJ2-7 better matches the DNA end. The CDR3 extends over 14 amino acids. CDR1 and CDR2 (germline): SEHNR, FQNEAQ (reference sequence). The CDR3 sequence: CASSSKEQGYEQYF. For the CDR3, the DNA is TGTGCCAGCAGCTCGAAGGAACAGGGCTACGAGCAGTACTTC.

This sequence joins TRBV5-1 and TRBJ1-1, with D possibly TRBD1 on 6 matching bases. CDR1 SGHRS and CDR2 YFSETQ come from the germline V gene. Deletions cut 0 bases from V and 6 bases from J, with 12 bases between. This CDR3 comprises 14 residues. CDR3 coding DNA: TGCGCCAGCAGCTTGGAGGGGGTATCCTCTGAAGCTTTCTTT. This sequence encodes CASSLEGVSSEAFF.

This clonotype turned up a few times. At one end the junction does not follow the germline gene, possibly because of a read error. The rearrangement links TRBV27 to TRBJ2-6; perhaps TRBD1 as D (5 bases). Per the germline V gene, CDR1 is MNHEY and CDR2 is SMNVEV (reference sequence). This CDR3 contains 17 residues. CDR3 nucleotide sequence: TGTGCCAGCAGTTTCCGACCCGACAGCTCTGGGGCCGACGTCCTGACTTTC. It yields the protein CASSFRPDSSGADVLTF.

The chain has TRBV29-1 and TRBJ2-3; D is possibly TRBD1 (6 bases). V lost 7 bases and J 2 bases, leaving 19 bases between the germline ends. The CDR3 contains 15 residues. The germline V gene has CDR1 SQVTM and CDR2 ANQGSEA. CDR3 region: CSATPGTTNTDTQYF. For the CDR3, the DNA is TGCAGCGCCACACCCGGGACAACCAACACAGATACGCAGTATTTT.

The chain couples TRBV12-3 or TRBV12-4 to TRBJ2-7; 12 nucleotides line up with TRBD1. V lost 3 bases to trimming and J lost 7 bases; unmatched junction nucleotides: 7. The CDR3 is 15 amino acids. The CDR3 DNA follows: TGTGCCAGCAGTTTGAGGGGACAGGGGGCCGGTGAGCAGTACGTC. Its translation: CASSLRGQGAGEQYV.

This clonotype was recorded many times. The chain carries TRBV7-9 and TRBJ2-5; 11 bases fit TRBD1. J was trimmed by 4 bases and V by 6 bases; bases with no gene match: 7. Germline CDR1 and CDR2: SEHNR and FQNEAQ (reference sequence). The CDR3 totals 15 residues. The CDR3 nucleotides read TGTGCCAGCAGTCCAACCGGGACAGGGGGAGAGACCCAGTACTTC. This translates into CASSPTGTGGETQYF.

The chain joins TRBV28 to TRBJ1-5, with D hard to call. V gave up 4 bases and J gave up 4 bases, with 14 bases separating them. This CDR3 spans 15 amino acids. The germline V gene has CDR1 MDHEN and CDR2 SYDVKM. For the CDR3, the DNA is TGTGCCAGCAGTTATAGCAGCCACAAGAATCAGCCCCAGCATTTT. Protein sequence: CASSYSSHKNQPQHF.

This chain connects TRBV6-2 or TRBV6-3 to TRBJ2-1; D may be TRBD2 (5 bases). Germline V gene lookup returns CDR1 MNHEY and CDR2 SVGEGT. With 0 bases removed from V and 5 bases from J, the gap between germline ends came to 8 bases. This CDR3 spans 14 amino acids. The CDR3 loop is CASSYSVRDNEQFF. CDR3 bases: TGTGCCAGCAGTTACTCGGTGAGGGACAATGAGCAGTTCTTC.

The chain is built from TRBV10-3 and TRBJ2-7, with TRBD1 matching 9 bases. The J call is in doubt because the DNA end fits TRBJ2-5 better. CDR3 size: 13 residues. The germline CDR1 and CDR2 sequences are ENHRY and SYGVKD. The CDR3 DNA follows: TGTGCCATCAGCCTAGGGACAGGGGAGACCCAGTACTTC. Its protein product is CAISLGTGETQYF.

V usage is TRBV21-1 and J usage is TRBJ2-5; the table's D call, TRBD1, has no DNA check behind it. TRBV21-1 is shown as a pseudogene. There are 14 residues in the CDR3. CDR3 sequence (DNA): TGTGCCAACCCCGTAGGGGGCGGTTTTGAGACCCAGTACTTC. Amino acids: CANPVGGGFETQYF.

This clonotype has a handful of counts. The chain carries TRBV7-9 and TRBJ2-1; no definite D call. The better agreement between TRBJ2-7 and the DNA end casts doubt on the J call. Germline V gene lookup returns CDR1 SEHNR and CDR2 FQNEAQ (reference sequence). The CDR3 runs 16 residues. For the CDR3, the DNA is TGTGCCAGCAGCTTAGCGGCGCGGAGCTCCTACAATGAGCAGTACTTC. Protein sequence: CASSLAARSSYNEQYF.

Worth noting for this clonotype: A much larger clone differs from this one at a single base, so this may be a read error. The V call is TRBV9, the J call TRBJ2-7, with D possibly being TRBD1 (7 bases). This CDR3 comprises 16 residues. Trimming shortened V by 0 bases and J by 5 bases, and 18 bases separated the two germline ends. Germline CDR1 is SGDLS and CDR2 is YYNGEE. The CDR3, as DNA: TGTGCCAGCAGCGTAGATGGAGGGGGCGTTTGCGACGAGCAGTACTTC. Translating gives CASSVDGGGVCDEQYF. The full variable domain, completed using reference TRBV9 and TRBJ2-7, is DSGVTQTPKHLITATGQRVTLRCSPRSGDLSVYWYQQSLDQGLQFLIQYYNGEERAKGNILERFSAQQFPDLHSELNLSSLELGDSALYFCASSVDGGGVCDEQYFGPGTRLTVT.